The next 2 T cell receptor beta chains were all read from a single sample in a study of blood T cell repertoires in COVID-19. TCRdb's table, derived via immunoSEQ multiplex PCR, lists solely in-frame clones and lacks some. The sample holds approximately 180,000 clones; about 85% are singletons and the top ten take 15% to 20%. Sequenced input: peripheral blood. The receptors stem from a person aged 65-85 years with COVID-19, enrolled during active disease.

There are a few counts of this clone. V and J are TRBV6-4 and TRBJ1-1; tentative D call: TRBD1 (5 bases). The V gene's germline CDR1 is MRHNA and CDR2 SNTAGT. Trimming shortened V by 2 bases and J by 4 bases, and 11 bases separated the two germline ends. The CDR3 has 14 residues. The CDR3 nucleotides are TGTGCCAGCAGTGACGAGTTAGGGGCCACTGAAGCTTTCTTT. Translated, it gives CASSDELGATEAFF.

V usage is TRBV28 and J usage is TRBJ2-1; perhaps TRBD1 as D (6 bases). Trimming left V 3 bases short and J 9 bases short, with 15 bases between. CDR1 and CDR2 (germline): MDHEN, SYDVKM. The CDR3 totals 14 residues. This CDR3 reads CASSLRGGSGEQFF. The CDR3 bases are TGTGCCAGCAGTTTGAGAGGGGGAAGTGGTGAGCAGTTCTTC.